The TCR beta chain under discussion was sequenced for a study of identical twins (dated by TCRdb to about 2016). Describing the broader study: The study deep-sequenced TCR alpha and beta repertoires from monozygotic twins, unrelated adults of various ages and cord blood to test whether fetal clonotypes persist. To rule out contamination, the twin experiments were replicated at different times with different library preparation protocols.

Counted from cysteine to phenylalanine, this CDR3 has 16 amino acids. The read is trimmed to its CDR3 DNA, 48 bases read in frame from base 1. V gives up 1 base and J gives up 3 bases, and the segment between their germline ends measures 14 bases. CDR1 and CDR2 are read off the germline V gene as ENHRY and SYGVKD. The investigation overall reported the following: Fewer insertions were carried by abundant cord blood beta clonotypes, a similar but weaker trend appeared in young adult naive repertoires, and no such trend appeared in memory repertoires. Compared with coincidental sharing between unrelated individuals, an excess of low generation-probability sequences was observed among out-of-frame TCR alpha sequences shared between twins. A weaker excess of twin sharing was found in beta out-of-frame sequences because the signal-to-noise ratio was lowered by fewer shared sequences. In monozygotic twins, out-of-frame TCR alpha sharing was systematically underestimated by recombination models, although the models agreed with sharing between unrelated individuals. Zero-insertion analyses could be partly confounded by invariant T cells such as MAIT and iNKT, although diverse VJ usage argued against such confounding for most clonotypes. Conclusions relied on cross-sectional statistical analysis, since the same donors could not be followed over many years.

The receptor library was made with 5' RACE. The sequencer listed for this sample is Illumina HiSeq 2000. Template switching introduced a universal primer binding site; the final cDNA contained a unique molecular identifier, enabling accurate counting of TCR cDNA molecules. First-strand cDNA for TCR alpha and beta chains was synthesized from specific primers in the conserved constant-segment region. To control for contamination, every cDNA library carried two barcodes: a SMART-Mk sample barcode plus Illumina barcodes. Two successive PCR steps introduced TruSeq adapter sequences along with Illumina sample barcodes. The Illumina HiSeq platform was used with custom primers to sequence TCR alpha and beta cDNA libraries. On the study's bioinformatics: MiGEC was used to process raw reads and extract unique molecular identifiers, and MiXCR was used to find CDR3 positions. Recombination models were inferred per individual with the repgenHMM and IGoR tools using an EM algorithm. The tcR package in R was used for shared clonotype analysis, with sharing normalized by the product of cloneset sizes. Out-of-frame nonproductive sequences were analyzed to study raw recombination free of thymic and clonal selection effects. Starting from the raw public reads, TCRdb applied fastp trimming at Q25, assembled clones with MiXCR and retained in-frame beta chains. Rows are unified per CDR3 protein, each entry keeping the most common DNA and genes. The V and J calls and clone size come from TCRdb's table, not from the authors' own analysis. The table for this sample lists hundreds of thousands of distinct CDR3 sequences; over 20% of them were counted only once. Around 4.4% of the sample rests with the top ten.

In regard to this clonotype: Its antigen is currently not known. No much larger clone exists at a distance of one base, and base qualities are not known.

Only healthy Caucasian donors were included. The twin cohort consisted of three pairs of female monozygotic twins, all aged roughly 18 to 29 years. Peripheral blood mononuclear cells were used as the source from which RNA for TCR libraries was isolated. These same records also appear under a second study, on T cells expressing NK-cell markers. The second investigation adds: Seven or eight donors provided sorted CD3+CD56+NKG2C+, CD3+CD56+NKG2C- and CD3+CD56-NKG2C+ T-cell subsets, whose TCR beta-chain repertoires were profiled. Among the eight sequenced donors, seven were HCMV-seropositive and one was HCMV-seronegative. To restrict sorting to alphabetaTCR-expressing T cells, an anti-gammadeltaTCR antibody was added in several experiments. In five to seven donors, the dominant CD3+CD56+NKG2C+ clonotypes were found to rank among the top 10 CD8+ clonotypes and to make up roughly 1.0-7.0% of CD8+ T cells. Those dominant clonotypes were again the most abundant among CD3+CD56-NKG2C+ cells in a few donors, at roughly 25-60.1%. Whether the expanded NKG2C-expressing T cell clones were specific for HCMV antigens was left unclear. The eight sequenced donors were randomly selected healthy volunteers, three men and five women. To determine HCMV serostatus, a commercial ELISA kit was used to detect HCMV-specific IgG in serum. For a handful of donors, bulk peripheral blood T-cell repertoires were additionally sequenced from unsorted PBMC. MIGEC was used to demultiplex reads and group the reads by UMI, and MiTCR was used to assemble and quantify clonotypes. To remove erroneous sequences, TCR cDNA sequences were retained only when supported by two or more reads. Downstream repertoire analysis used the tcR package, and clonotypes were matched across fractions by CDR3 nucleotide sequence plus V segment. Antigen specificity was annotated against VDJdb with VDJmatch, allowing one amino acid substitution in CDR3.

The sequence derives from a woman in her late teens or twenties in good health. The V gene is TRBV10-3 and the J gene is TRBJ2-3, with no reliable assignment of the D segment. Input material: PBMCs. Here is the DNA: TGTGCCATCAGTGAGTTCGGACCTCAGAGGACAGATACGCAGTATTTT. This codes for CAISEFGPQRTDTQYF.